Listed here are 10 T cell receptor beta chains from one sample, sequenced in a study of T cells in Graves' hyperthyroidism and ophthalmopathy. TCR beta CDR3 sequences were amplified from RNA transcripts. First-round RT-PCR targeting the TCR CDR3 was performed with the HTBI primer set. TCRdb re-called the multiplex PCR reads through MiXCR, storing one row per CDR3 protein. The sample has hundreds of thousands of distinct CDR3 sequences, about a sixth seen once. The sequenced sample consisted of blood. These receptors were taken from a woman in her sixties or seventies with Graves' ophthalmopathy.

The chain uses TRBV12-3 or TRBV12-4 and TRBJ1-5, with 10 bases aligning to TRBD1. Unmatched junction bases numbered 8, after V lost 6 bases and J lost 6 bases. The CDR3 loop spans 15 amino acids. The CDR3 coding sequence is TGTGCCAGCAGCGATCGGGACAGGGGTGTTCAGCCCCAGCATTTT. It encodes CASSDRDRGVQPQHF.

This clonotype came up many times. The genes are TRBV11-2 and TRBJ2-7; 7 bases are shared with TRBD1. Unmatched junction bases numbered 5, after V lost 0 bases and J lost 0 bases. This CDR3 is 16 amino acids long. Germline V lookup: CDR1 SGHAT, CDR2 FQNNGV. The CDR3 DNA reads TGTGCCAGCAGCTTAGATGGCAGGGGGATCTCCTACGAGCAGTACTTC. It translates to CASSLDGRGISYEQYF.

The rearrangement links TRBV24-1 to TRBJ2-1; D might be TRBD2 (6 bases). Trimming cost V 3 bases and J 0 bases, with 14 bases left between them. The CDR3 is 17 amino acids. From germline, CDR1 is KGHDR and CDR2 SFDVKD. The DNA of the CDR3 is TGTGCCACCAGTGATACATCCGGAGGGAACTCCTACAATGAGCAGTTCTTC. Its translation is CATSDTSGGNSYNEQFF.

This clonotype was seen repeatedly, ten times or more. The rearrangement links TRBV7-9 to TRBJ1-5; no definite D call. Trimming pared 7 bases from V and 3 bases from J, leaving 7 bases between. The germline gives CDR1 SEHNR, CDR2 FQNEAQ (reference sequence). The CDR3 sequence is 12 residues long. CDR3 nucleotides: TGTGCCAGCACGCAGGACAATCAGCCCCAGCATTTT. Encoded protein: CASTQDNQPQHF.

The chain employs TRBV29-1 and TRBJ1-2, with no clear D. Germline V gene data show CDR1 as SQVTM and CDR2 as ANQGSEA. The CDR3 runs to 16 residues. The ends were cut back, 0 bases at V and 1 base at J, with 15 bases in the middle. The CDR3 nucleotides are TGCAGCGTTGAAGATCCGGGCACACAAATTAACTATGGCTACACCTTC. Its translation is CSVEDPGTQINYGYTF. Full variable domain (missing parts from reference TRBV29-1 and TRBJ1-2): SAVISQKPSRDICQRGTSLTIQCQVDSQVTMMFWYRQQPGQSLTLIATANQGSEATYESGFVIDKFPISRPNLTFSTLTVSNMSPEDSSIYLCSVEDPGTQINYGYTFGSGTRLTVV.

This clonotype was counted only a few times. V is TRBV20-1 and J is TRBJ1-1; 12 bases map to TRBD1. Germline V gene sequence: CDR1 DFQATT, CDR2 SNEGSKA (reference sequence). J gave up 7 bases and V 6 bases, and 9 bases lay outside the gene matches. The CDR3 has 14 residues. This CDR3 reads CSAPGGQGAGEAFF. CDR3 DNA: TGCAGTGCCCCGGGGGGACAGGGGGCAGGTGAAGCTTTCTTT.

This clonotype was counted ten times or more. The rearrangement links TRBV28 to TRBJ1-2; tentative D call: TRBD1 (6 bases). V was shortened by 8 bases and J by 6 bases, with 16 bases between the two germline ends. CDR3 size: 13 residues. The V gene's germline CDR1 is MDHEN and CDR2 SYDVKM. The DNA for the CDR3 is TGTGCCAGCCGTACCTTGGGGGCGAATGGCTACACCTTC. This sequence encodes CASRTLGANGYTF.

This clonotype was found many times. The chain links TRBV7-3 to TRBJ2-3; tentatively, D is TRBD2 (6 bases). Trimming stripped 2 bases from V and 3 bases from J, with 12 bases between. The CDR3 is 15 amino acids. Per the germline V gene, CDR1 is SGHTA and CDR2 is FQGTGA. The CDR3 loop reads CASSLSSGGTDTQYF. CDR3 in DNA: TGTGCCAGCAGCTTATCGTCCGGGGGAACAGATACGCAGTATTTT. The variable domain in full, with the rest retrieved from reference TRBV7-3 and TRBJ2-3, is GAGVSQTPSNKVTEKGKYVELRCDPISGHTALYWYRQSLGQGPEFLIYFQGTGAADDSGLPNDRFFAVRPEGSVSTLKIQRTERGDSAVYLCASSLSSGGTDTQYFGPGTRLTVL.

This clonotype was detected many times. The rearrangement joins TRBV7-2 to TRBJ1-5; D ambiguous. Germline values: CDR1 SGHTA, CDR2 FQGNSA. The CDR3 runs 13 residues. V was clipped by 2 bases and J by 4 bases, with 6 bases between them. In nucleotides, the CDR3 is TGTGCCAGCAGCTTACCGGGTAATCAGCCCCAGCATTTT. This translates into CASSLPGNQPQHF. The whole variable domain, remainder taken from reference TRBV7-2 and TRBJ1-5, is GAGVSQSPSNKVTEKGKDVELRCDPISGHTALYWYRQSLGQGLEFLIYFQGNSAPDKSGLPSDRFSAERTGGSVSTLTIQRTQQEDSAVYLCASSLPGNQPQHFGDGTRLSIL.

This clonotype was seen many times. The rearrangement uses TRBV6-2 or TRBV6-3 and TRBJ1-5; the match to TRBD1 covers 12 bases. The CDR3 length is 16 residues. CDR1 is MNHEY and CDR2 is SVGEGT in the germline V gene. Losses at the gene ends were 9 bases for V and 5 bases for J; bases not matched to a gene: 11. In DNA, the CDR3 is TGTGCCAGTACTCCCTCCGGGACAGGGGGCCATCAGCCCCAGCATTTT. Its protein product is CASTPSGTGGHQPQHF.